Following are 9 T cell receptor beta chains from one sample sequenced in a study of blood T cell repertoires in COVID-19. Generated by immunoSEQ multiplex PCR, the TCRdb table keeps only in-frame clones and is missing some. The data show about 180,000 clones, about 72% seen once. Sequenced material: PBMCs or T cells enriched from blood (not recorded which). These TCRs come from a woman aged 45 to 65 who had recovered from COVID-19.

The V gene is TRBV19, the J gene TRBJ1-2; D is uncertain. The CDR3 totals 14 residues. Per the germline V gene, CDR1 is LNHDA and CDR2 is SQIVND (reference sequence). The V end was cut by 6 bases, the J end by 6 bases, with 17 bases between. The CDR3: CASSPGGVSNGYTF. CDR3 DNA: TGTGCCAGTAGCCCTGGCGGGGTGTCGAATGGCTACACCTTC.

J is TRBJ2-7 and V is TRBV5-1, with 8 bases fitting TRBD1. V shed 0 bases, J shed 6 bases, and the junction held 5 bases outside the gene matches. The CDR3 has 14 amino acids. The germline CDR1 and CDR2 sequences are SGHRS and YFSETQ. CDR3 coding DNA: TGCGCCAGCAGCTTGGGTCAGGGGGCTGCCGAGCAGTACTTC. Translated: CASSLGQGAAEQYF.

V usage is TRBV28 and J usage is TRBJ2-1; 10 bases are a match to TRBD2. The CDR3 loop spans 13 amino acids. The J segment lost 4 bases and the V segment lost 8 bases, leaving 2 bases of the junction unmatched. Germline lookup yields CDR1 MDHEN and CDR2 SYDVKM. The CDR3 DNA follows: TGTGCCAGCTCTAGCGGGAGTTACAATGAGCAGTTCTTC. Translation gives CASSSGSYNEQFF.

This chain joins TRBV4-1 and TRBJ2-1; D call uncertain. The V gene's germline CDR1 is MGHRA and CDR2 YSYEKL. Trimming shortened V by 5 bases and J by 6 bases, and 17 bases separated the two germline ends. The CDR3 has 15 amino acids. The CDR3 is CASSLASVPVNEQFF. The DNA for the CDR3 is TGCGCCAGCAGCTTAGCCTCGGTGCCCGTCAATGAGCAGTTCTTC.

The chain uses TRBV3-1 (or the pseudogene TRBV3-2) and TRBJ1-5; 9 nucleotides match TRBD1. Germline CDR1 is LGHDT and CDR2 is YNNKEL (reference sequence). V shed 6 bases, J shed 6 bases, and the junction held 3 bases outside the gene matches. CDR3 length equals 13 residues. The CDR3 bases are TGTGCCAGCAGTCGGACAGGGGTTCAGCCCCAGCATTTT. It specifies CASSRTGVQPQHF.

The V gene is TRBV10-3, the J gene TRBJ2-4; 15 nucleotides line up with TRBD2. The CDR3 consists of 17 residues. Trimming at V came to 0 bases and at J to 8 bases, leaving 5 bases not matched to a gene. The germline CDR1 and CDR2 sequences are ENHRY and SYGVKD. This CDR3 is CAISESGLAGGRDIQYF. Here the CDR3 DNA reads TGTGCCATCAGTGAGTCGGGACTAGCGGGAGGCCGGGACATTCAGTACTTC.

The chain employs TRBV20-1 and TRBJ1-5; D is ambiguous. Trimming stripped 2 bases from V and 10 bases from J, with 9 bases between. This CDR3 region has 11 residues. Germline lookup yields CDR1 DFQATT and CDR2 SNEGSKA (reference sequence). CDR3 DNA sequence: TGCAGTGCTAGAACGGAGGGACCCCAGCATTTT. Its protein is CSARTEGPQHF.

This clone came up a few times. The chain joins TRBV11-2 to TRBJ1-5; unclear D gene. Trimming pared 5 bases from V and 0 bases from J, leaving 8 bases between. The length of the CDR3 is 14 residues. Germline V gene data show CDR1 as SGHAT and CDR2 as FQNNGV. The CDR3 nucleotides read TGTGCCAGCAGCCCGACAAGTAGCAATCAGCCCCAGCATTTT. Encoded protein: CASSPTSSNQPQHF.

The V call is TRBV2, the J call TRBJ2-5; TRBD1 matches 8 bases. CDR1 and CDR2 (germline): SNHLY, FYNNEI. The junction had 9 bases not matched to a gene; V was cut back by 5 bases and J by 4 bases. The CDR3 has 15 residues. The CDR3 DNA reads TGTGCCAGCAGTTCTCAGGGGGCAAGAGGAGAGACCCAGTACTTC. It translates to CASSSQGARGETQYF.